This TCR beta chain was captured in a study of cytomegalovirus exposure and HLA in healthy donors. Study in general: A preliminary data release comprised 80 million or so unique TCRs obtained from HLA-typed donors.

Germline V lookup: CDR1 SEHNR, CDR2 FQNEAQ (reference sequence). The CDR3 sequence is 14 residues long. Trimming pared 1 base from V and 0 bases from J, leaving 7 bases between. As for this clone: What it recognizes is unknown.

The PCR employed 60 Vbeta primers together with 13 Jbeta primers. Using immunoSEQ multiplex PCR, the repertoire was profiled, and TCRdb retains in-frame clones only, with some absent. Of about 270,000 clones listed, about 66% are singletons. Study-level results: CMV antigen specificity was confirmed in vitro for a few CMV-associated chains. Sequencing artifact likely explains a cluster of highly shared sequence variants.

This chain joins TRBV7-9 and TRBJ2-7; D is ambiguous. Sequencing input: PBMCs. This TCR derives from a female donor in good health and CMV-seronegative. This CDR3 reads CASSLGAVSYEQYF. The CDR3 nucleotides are TGTGCCAGCAGCTTAGGGGCAGTCTCCTACGAGCAGTACTTC.